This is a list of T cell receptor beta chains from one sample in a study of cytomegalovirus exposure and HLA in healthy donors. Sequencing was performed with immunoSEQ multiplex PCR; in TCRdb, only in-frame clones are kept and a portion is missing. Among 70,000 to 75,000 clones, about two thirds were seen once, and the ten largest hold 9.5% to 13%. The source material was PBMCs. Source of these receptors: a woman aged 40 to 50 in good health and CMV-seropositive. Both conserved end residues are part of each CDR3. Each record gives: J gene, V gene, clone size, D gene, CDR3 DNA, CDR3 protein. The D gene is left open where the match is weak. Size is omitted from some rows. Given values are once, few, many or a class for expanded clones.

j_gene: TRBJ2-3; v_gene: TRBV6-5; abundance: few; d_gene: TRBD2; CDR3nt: TGTGCCAGCAGGCGGACTAGCGGGGGGTTAGATACGCAGTATTTT; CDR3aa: CASRRTSGGLDTQYF
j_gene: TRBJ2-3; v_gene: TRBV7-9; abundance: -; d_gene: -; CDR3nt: TGTGCCAGCAGCTTAGAACTAAGAACAGATACGCAGTATTTT; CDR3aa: CASSLELRTDTQYF
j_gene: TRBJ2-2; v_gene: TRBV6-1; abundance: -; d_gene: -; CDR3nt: TGTGCCAGCAGTGGGCTCCCCGGGGAGCTGTTTTTT; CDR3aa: CASSGLPGELFF
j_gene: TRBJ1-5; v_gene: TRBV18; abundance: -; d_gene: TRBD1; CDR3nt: TGTGCCAGCTCACTCCAGGGGGCCCATCAGCCCCAGCATTTT; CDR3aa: CASSLQGAHQPQHF
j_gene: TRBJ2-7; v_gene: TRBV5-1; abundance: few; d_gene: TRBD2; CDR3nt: TGCGCCAGCAGCCCTGACGGGGGGGGGACCTACGAGCAGTACTTC; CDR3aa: CASSPDGGGTYEQYF
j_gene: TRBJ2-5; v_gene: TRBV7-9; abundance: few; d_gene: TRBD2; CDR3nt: TGTGCCAGCAGCCCTCGGACTAGCGGGGTTCAAGAGACCCAGTACTTC; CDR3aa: CASSPRTSGVQETQYF
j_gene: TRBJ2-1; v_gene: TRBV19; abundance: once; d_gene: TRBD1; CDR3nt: TGTGCCAGTAGTACCAGGGACAGGTGGGAGCAGTTCTTC; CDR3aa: CASSTRDRWEQFF
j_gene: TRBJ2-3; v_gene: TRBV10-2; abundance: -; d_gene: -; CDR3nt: TGCGCCAGCGGGCCAGATACGCAGTATTTT; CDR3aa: CASGPDTQYF
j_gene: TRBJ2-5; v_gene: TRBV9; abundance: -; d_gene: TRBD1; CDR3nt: TGTGCCAGCAGCTCGAGAGGCGGGACAGGGGGCAAAGAGACCCAGTACTTC; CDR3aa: CASSSRGGTGGKETQYF
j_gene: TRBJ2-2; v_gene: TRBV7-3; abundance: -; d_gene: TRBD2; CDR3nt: TGTGCCAGCAGCCCGATAGCGGGGGGGCTTGGCGGGGAGCTGTTTTTT; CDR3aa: CASSPIAGGLGGELFF
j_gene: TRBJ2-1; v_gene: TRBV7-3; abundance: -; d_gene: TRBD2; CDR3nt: TGTGCCAGCAGTTCTAGCGGGGCGGGGAATGAGCAGTTCTTC; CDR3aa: CASSSSGAGNEQFF
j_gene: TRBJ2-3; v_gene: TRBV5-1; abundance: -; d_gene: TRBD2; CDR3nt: TGCGCCAGCAGCTCCGGGACTAGCGGGGGAACAGATACGCAGTATTTT; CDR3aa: CASSSGTSGGTDTQYF
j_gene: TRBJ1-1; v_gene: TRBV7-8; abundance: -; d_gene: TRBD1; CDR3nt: TGTGCCAGCAGCACACAGGGGGGGACTGAAGCTTTCTTT; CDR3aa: CASSTQGGTEAFF
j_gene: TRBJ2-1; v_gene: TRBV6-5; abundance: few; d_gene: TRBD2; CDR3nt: TGTGCCACCCAAAGGACTAGCGGGGATAATGAGCAGTTCTTC; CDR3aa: CATQRTSGDNEQFF
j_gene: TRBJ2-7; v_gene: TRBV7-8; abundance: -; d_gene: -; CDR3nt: TGTGCCAGCAGCCCCCTACTAGAGCAGTACTTC; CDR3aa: CASSPLLEQYF
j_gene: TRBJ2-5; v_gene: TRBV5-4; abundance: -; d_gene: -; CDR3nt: TGTGCCAGCAGTACCGACAGACAAGAGACCCAGTACTTC; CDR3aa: CASSTDRQETQYF
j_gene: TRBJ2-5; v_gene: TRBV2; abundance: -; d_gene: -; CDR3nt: TGTGCCAGCGGCGGGATAGGACCCTTTGAGACCCAGTACTTC; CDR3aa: CASGGIGPFETQYF
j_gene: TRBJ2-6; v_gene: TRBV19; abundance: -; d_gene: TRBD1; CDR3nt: TGTGCCAGCGGAATCCCAAGGGGACAGGACAACTCTGGGGCCAACGTCCTGACTTTC; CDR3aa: CASGIPRGQDNSGANVLTF
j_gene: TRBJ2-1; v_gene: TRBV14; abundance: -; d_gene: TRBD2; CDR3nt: TGTGCCAGCAGCCAAGCGCGGGGGGCCGTTGAGCAGTTCTTC; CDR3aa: CASSQARGAVEQFF
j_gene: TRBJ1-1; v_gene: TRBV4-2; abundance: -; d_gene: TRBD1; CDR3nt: TGTGCCAGCAGCATTCGACAGGGCCACACTGAAGCTTTCTTT; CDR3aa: CASSIRQGHTEAFF
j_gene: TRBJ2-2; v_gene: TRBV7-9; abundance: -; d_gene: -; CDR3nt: TGTACCAAGTCCCCACAGACGTCTACCGGGGAGCTGTTTTTT; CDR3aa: CTKSPQTSTGELFF
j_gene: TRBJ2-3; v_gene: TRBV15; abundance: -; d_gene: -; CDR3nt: TGTGCCACCAGCAGAGGCGGGACCACAGATACGCAGTATTTT; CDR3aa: CATSRGGTTDTQYF
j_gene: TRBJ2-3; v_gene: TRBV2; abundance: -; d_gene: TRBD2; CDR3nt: TGTGCCAGCAGTGAAAGGTGGGGGGGAGGCACAGATACGCAGTATTTT; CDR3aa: CASSERWGGGTDTQYF
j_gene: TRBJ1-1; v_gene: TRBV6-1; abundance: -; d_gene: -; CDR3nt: TGTGCCAGCAGTTTTTTAAGAAGGGGTACTGAAGCTTTCTTT; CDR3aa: CASSFLRRGTEAFF
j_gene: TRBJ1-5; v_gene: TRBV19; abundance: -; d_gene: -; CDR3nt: TGTGCCAGTAGTCGTTTTACAGAGCGCAATCAGCCCCAGCATTTT; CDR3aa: CASSRFTERNQPQHF
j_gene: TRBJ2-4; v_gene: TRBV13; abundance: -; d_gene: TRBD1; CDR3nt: TGTGCCAGCAGCTTAGGGACAGGGTATCCCAAAAACATTCAGTACTTC; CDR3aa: CASSLGTGYPKNIQYF
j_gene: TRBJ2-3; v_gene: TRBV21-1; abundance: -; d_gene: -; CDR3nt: TGTGCCAGCAGCCTCTGGGACAGGGAGTCAGATACGCAGTATTTT; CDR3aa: CASSLWDRESDTQYF
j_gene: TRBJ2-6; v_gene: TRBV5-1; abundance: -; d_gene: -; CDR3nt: TGCGCCAGCAGCTCAGTTGACAGGCCCTTGAGCGGGGCCAACGTCCTGACTTTC; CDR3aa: CASSSVDRPLSGANVLTF
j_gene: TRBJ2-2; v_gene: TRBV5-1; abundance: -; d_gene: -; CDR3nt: TGCGCCAGCAGCTTGGCAGGGTCCGCCGGGGAGCTGTTTTTT; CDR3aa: CASSLAGSAGELFF
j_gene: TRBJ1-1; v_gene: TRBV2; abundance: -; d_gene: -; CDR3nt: TGTGCCAGAATAACAGGGTTGAGTAACACTGAAGCTTTCTTT; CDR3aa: CARITGLSNTEAFF
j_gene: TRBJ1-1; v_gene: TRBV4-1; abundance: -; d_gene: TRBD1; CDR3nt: TGCGCCAGCAGCAGGGACTCCCCGGGACAGACGATGAACACTGAAGCTTTCTTT; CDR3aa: CASSRDSPGQTMNTEAFF
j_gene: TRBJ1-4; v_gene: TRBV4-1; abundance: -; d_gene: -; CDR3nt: TGCGCCAGCAGCCAGGAGACCTGGATCAATGAAAAACTGTTTTTT; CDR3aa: CASSQETWINEKLFF
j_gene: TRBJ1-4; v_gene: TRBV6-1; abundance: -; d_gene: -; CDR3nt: TGTGCCAGCTCGCCAGGGTTGGGTGAAAAACTGTTTTTT; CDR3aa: CASSPGLGEKLFF
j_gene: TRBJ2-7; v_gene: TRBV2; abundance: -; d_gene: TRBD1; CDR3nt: TGTGCCAGCAGTGCCGGGACAGTTTACGAGCAGTACTTC; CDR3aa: CASSAGTVYEQYF
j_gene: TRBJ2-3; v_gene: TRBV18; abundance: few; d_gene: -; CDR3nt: TGTGCCAGCTCACCACCGAGCGAAGGCACAGATACGCAGTATTTT; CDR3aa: CASSPPSEGTDTQYF
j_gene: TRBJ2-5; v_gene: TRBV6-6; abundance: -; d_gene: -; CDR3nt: TGTGCCAGCAGTCGTCAGACACAAGTTATGGAGACCCAGTACTTC; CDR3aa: CASSRQTQVMETQYF
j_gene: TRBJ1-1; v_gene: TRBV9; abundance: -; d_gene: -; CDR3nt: TGTGCCAGCAGCCCACGGGGAGGGGCCAACACTGAAGCTTTCTTT; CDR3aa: CASSPRGGANTEAFF
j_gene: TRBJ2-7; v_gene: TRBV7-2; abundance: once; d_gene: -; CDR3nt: TGTGCCAGCAGCTCCCCCCCCGGGCCAGGGGTTTTAAACGAGCAGTACTTC; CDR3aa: CASSSPPGPGVLNEQYF
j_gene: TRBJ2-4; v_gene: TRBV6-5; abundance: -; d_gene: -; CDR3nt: TGTGCCAGCAGTTACTCCGGGGTGGGGGGTAAAAACATTCAGTACTTC; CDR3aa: CASSYSGVGGKNIQYF
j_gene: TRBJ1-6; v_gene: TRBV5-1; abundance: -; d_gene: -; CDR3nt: TGCGCCAGCAGCGCGGGATCCGGTAATTCACCCCTCCACTTT; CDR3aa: CASSAGSGNSPLHF
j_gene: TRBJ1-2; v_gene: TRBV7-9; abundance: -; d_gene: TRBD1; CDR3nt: TGTGCCAGCAGCTTTACCTCCGGGACAGGGCCCACCTATGGCTTC; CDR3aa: CASSFTSGTGPTYGF
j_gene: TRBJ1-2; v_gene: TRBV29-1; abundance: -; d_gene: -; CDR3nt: TGCAGCGTTGGACAGGCTAACTATGGCTACACCTTC; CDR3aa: CSVGQANYGYTF
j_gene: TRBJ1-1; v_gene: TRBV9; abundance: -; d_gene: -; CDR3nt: TGTGCCAGCAGCGTAATCGCGGACTTGAACACTGAAGCTTTCTTT; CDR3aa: CASSVIADLNTEAFF
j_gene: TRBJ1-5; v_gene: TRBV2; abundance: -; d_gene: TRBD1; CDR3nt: TGTGCCAGCAGCAGGGGGCTCCAGCCCCAGCATTTT; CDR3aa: CASSRGLQPQHF
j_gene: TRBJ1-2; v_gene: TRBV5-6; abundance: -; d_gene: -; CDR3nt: TGTGCCAGCAGCAAAGACAGGCAAGGGAACACCTTC; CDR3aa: CASSKDRQGNTF